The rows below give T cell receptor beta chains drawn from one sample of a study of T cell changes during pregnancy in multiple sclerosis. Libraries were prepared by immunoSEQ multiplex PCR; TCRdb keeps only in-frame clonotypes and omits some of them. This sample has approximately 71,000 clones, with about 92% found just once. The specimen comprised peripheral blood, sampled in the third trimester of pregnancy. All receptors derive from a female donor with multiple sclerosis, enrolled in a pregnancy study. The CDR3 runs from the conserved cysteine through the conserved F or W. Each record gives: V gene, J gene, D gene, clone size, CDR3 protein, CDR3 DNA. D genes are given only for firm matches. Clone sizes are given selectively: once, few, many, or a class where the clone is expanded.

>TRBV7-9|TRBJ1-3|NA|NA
CASSLAGSGNTIYF
TGTGCCAGCAGCCTGGCGGGGAGTGGAAACACCATATATTTT
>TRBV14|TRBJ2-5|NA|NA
CASSREETQYF
TGTGCCAGCAGCCGAGAAGAGACCCAGTACTTC
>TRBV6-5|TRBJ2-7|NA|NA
CASSYSLSGLNYEQYF
TGTGCCAGCAGTTACTCACTCTCGGGACTCAACTACGAGCAGTACTTC
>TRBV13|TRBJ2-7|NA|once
CASSSFLRVEGQYF
TGTGCCAGCAGCTCATTCCTCAGGGTTGAAGGGCAGTACTTC
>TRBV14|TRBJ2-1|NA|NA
CASSQGLVWSSYNEQFF
TGTGCCAGCAGCCAAGGACTAGTTTGGAGCTCCTACAATGAGCAGTTCTTC
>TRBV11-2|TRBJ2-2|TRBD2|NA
CASSLVSGENDGELFF
TGTGCCAGCAGCTTAGTTAGCGGGGAGAACGACGGGGAGCTGTTTTTT
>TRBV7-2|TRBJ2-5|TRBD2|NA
CASSSDGPDTSGQETQYF
TGTGCCAGCAGCTCCGATGGTCCCGATACTAGCGGCCAAGAGACCCAGTACTTC
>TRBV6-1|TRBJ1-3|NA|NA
CASSWTDGNTIYF
TGTGCCAGCAGTTGGACAGACGGAAACACCATATATTTT
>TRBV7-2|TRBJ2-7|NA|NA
CASSLGYYEQYF
TGTGCCAGCAGCTTAGGCTACTACGAGCAGTACTTC
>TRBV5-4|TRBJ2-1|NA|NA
CASSPGLSTYNEQFF
TGTGCCAGCAGCCCCGGACTATCAACCTACAATGAGCAGTTCTTC
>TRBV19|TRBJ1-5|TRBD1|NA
CASRGQGDGQPQHF
TGTGCCAGTAGGGGACAGGGGGACGGTCAGCCCCAGCATTTT
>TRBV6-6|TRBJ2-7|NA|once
CASSSMAEPNYEQYF
TGTGCCAGCAGTTCCATGGCGGAACCCAACTACGAGCAGTACTTC
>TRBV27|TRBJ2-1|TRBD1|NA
CASSLLQGAYNEQFF
TGTGCCAGCAGTTTATTACAGGGGGCTTACAATGAGCAGTTCTTC
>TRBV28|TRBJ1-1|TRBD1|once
CATSQGIAFF
TGTGCCACCTCACAGGGGATAGCTTTCTTT
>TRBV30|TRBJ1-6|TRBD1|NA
CASGTAQNSPLHF
TGTGCCTCCGGGACAGCTCAAAATTCACCCCTCCACTTT
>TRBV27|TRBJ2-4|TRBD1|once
CASRTGGNIQYF
TGTGCCAGCAGAACAGGGGGAAACATTCAGTACTTC
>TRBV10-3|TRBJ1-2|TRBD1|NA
CAIRPGQGSNYGYTF
TGTGCCATCAGACCAGGACAGGGGTCTAACTATGGCTACACCTTC
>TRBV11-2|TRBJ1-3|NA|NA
CASSSVNRGNTIYF
TGTGCCAGCAGCTCAGTCAACAGGGGAAACACCATATATTTT
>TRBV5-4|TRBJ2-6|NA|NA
CASSGTGPPGANVLTF
TGTGCCAGCAGCGGGACTGGACCACCTGGGGCCAACGTCCTGACTTTC
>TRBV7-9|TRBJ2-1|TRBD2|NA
CASSLEQKAGGLEFF
TGTGCCAGCAGCTTAGAGCAGAAAGCGGGAGGTCTCGAGTTCTTC
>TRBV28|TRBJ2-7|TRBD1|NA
CASSFLGTESYEQYF
TGTGCCAGCAGTTTTTTAGGGACAGAATCCTACGAGCAGTACTTC
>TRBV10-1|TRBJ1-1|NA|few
CASKYRQNTEAFF
TGCGCCAGCAAGTACAGACAGAACACTGAAGCTTTCTTT
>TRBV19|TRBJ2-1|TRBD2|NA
CASRREGLANNNEQFF
TGTGCCAGTAGAAGGGAGGGACTAGCGAACAACAATGAGCAGTTCTTC
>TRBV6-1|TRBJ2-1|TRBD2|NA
CASSVLAGDYNEQFF
TGTGCCAGCAGTGTCCTAGCGGGAGACTACAATGAGCAGTTCTTC
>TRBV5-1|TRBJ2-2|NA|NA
CASSPEGGGPFLRTGELFF
TGCGCCAGCAGCCCGGAGGGGGGAGGGCCGTTTTTACGCACCGGGGAGCTGTTTTTT
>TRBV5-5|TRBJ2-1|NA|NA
CASSLERAIYNEQFF
TGTGCCAGCAGCTTGGAGAGGGCTATCTACAATGAGCAGTTCTTC
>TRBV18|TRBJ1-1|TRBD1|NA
CASSPGGGAGTEAFF
TGTGCCAGCTCACCCGGAGGGGGCGCTGGCACTGAAGCTTTCTTT
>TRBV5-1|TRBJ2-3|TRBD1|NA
CASSYGQEEDTQYF
TGCGCCAGCAGCTACGGACAGGAGGAAGATACGCAGTATTTT
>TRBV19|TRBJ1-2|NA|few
CASSISGRTPNYGYTF
TGTGCCAGTAGCATTTCTGGACGGACACCTAACTATGGCTACACCTTC
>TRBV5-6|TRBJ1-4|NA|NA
CASSAIGRDEKLFF
TGTGCCAGCAGCGCGATTGGCCGGGATGAAAAACTGTTTTTT
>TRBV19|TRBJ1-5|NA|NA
CASSASQGWGNQPQHF
TGTGCCAGTAGTGCGTCTCAGGGATGGGGCAATCAGCCCCAGCATTTT
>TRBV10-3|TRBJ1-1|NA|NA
CAISPGWDTEAFF
TGTGCCATCAGTCCAGGGTGGGACACTGAAGCTTTCTTT
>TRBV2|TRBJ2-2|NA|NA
CASNNPGLISTGELFF
TGTGCCAGCAACAACCCGGGACTCATATCCACCGGGGAGCTGTTTTTT
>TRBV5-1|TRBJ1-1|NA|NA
CASSPPSGTRVMAEAFF
TGCGCCAGCAGCCCCCCTTCCGGTACGAGGGTGATGGCTGAAGCTTTCTTT
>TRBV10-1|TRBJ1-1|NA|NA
CANEDRNTEAFF
TGCGCCAACGAAGACAGGAACACTGAAGCTTTCTTT
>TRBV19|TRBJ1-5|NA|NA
CASSIIGGSNQPQHF
TGTGCCAGTAGTATTATCGGGGGTAGCAATCAGCCCCAGCATTTT